This passage covers 30 T cell receptor beta chains from one sample sequenced in a study of cytomegalovirus exposure and HLA in healthy donors (TCRdb year 2017). The library was generated by the immunoSEQ multiplex PCR assay. A mixture of 60 forward primers for TCR Vbeta segments and 13 reverse primers for TCR Jbeta segments was used in the multiplex PCR. The table was pulled from immuneACCESS by TCRdb, which kept in-frame rearrangements only. Such tables lose some clones; where checked, under half of the loss comes from unresolved V genes, and the rest has no known cause. This sample lists some 180,000 clones; 76% were detected once. The biggest ten clones account for under 2% of the sample. The sample consisted of PBMCs. The receptors come from a man younger than 30 in good health and CMV-seronegative.

This chain links TRBV6-6 with TRBJ2-5; 10 positions match TRBD2. The CDR3 totals 15 residues. Germline CDR1 and CDR2: MNHNY and SVGAGI (reference sequence). The V segment lost 3 bases and the J segment 4 bases; nucleotides outside the gene matches: 5. CDR3 sequence (DNA): TGTGCCAGCAGTTATACTAGCGGGATGGGAGAGACCCAGTACTTC. Translated: CASSYTSGMGETQYF.

This rearrangement joins TRBV28 to TRBJ1-2; D remains ambiguous. Germline assignment: CDR1 MDHEN and CDR2 SYDVKM. V shed 1 base and J shed 10 bases, with 7 bases lying between them. The CDR3 has 11 residues. The CDR3 coding sequence is TGTGCCAGCAGTTTATCCGGGGTCTACACCTTC. This gives the protein CASSLSGVYTF.

This chain joins TRBV9 and TRBJ2-7; a possible D gene is TRBD2 (5 bases). V lost 4 bases, J lost 0 bases, and 11 bases lay in between. CDR1 and CDR2 from the germline V gene are SGDLS and YYNGEE. The CDR3 is made up of 14 amino acids. The chain's CDR3 is CASSPEGSSYEQYF. CDR3 DNA: TGTGCCAGCAGCCCCGAAGGGAGCTCCTACGAGCAGTACTTC.

Concerning this clone itself: The germline gene is not matched at one end of the junction; a read error may be the cause. This chain links TRBV27 with TRBJ2-5; maybe TRBD2 (7 bases). The CDR3 length is 13 residues. Germline loops: CDR1 MNHEY, CDR2 SMNVEV (reference sequence). The CDR3 loop is CASSPQGRETQYF. CDR3 sequence (DNA): TGTGCCAGCAGCCCGCAGGGGAGGGAGACCCAATACTTC.

This chain joins TRBV28 and TRBJ1-1; 11 nucleotides agree with TRBD1. Per the germline V gene, CDR1 is MDHEN and CDR2 is SYDVKM. V shed 7 bases and J 11 bases; nucleotides not matched to a gene: 6. The CDR3 is 12 residues long. CDR3 coding DNA: TGTGCCAGCATTCCGGGACAGGGGGTCGCTTTCTTT. Translating it yields CASIPGQGVAFF.

The chain recombines TRBV7-9 with TRBJ2-5; D possibly corresponds to TRBD2 (7 bases). V was shortened by 10 bases and J by 4 bases, with 19 bases between the two germline ends. From germline, CDR1 is SEHNR and CDR2 FQNEAQ (reference sequence). This CDR3 comprises 14 residues. CDR3 coding DNA: TGTGCCACCCGGGCGGGGGCTAGTAGAGAGACCCAGTACTTC. Translated: CATRAGASRETQYF. Complete variable domain (other parts from reference TRBV7-9 and TRBJ2-5): DTGVSQNPRHKITKRGQNVTFRCDPISEHNRLYWYRQTLGQGPEFLTYFQNEAQLEKSRLLSDRFSAERPKGSFSTLEIQRTEQGDSAMYLCATRAGASRETQYFGPGTRLLVL.

The chain has TRBV30 and TRBJ1-6, with D tentatively TRBD1 (6 bases). The V gene's germline CDR1 is GTSNPN and CDR2 SVGIG (reference sequence). This CDR3 is built from 14 residues. Trimming pared 7 bases from V and 5 bases from J, leaving 15 bases between. In nucleotides, the CDR3 is TGTGCCTTGGAAGGGGGGGCCAATAATTCACCCCTCCACTTT. It is translated as CALEGGANNSPLHF.

The CDR3 nucleotides are TGTGCCAGCAGCCTCCCACAGGGGGGAGGATTTGCCAAAAACATTCAGTACTTC. Protein product: CASSLPQGGGFAKNIQYF. V is TRBV7-3 and J is TRBJ2-4; the match to TRBD1 covers 8 bases. Germline lookup yields CDR1 SGHTA and CDR2 FQGTGA. CDR3 length: 18 amino acids. V dropped 5 bases and J dropped 1; count of bases not matched to a gene: 13.

V gene TRBV6-5 combines with J gene TRBJ1-2; no clear D gene. V was cut by 2 bases and J by 7 bases, with 14 bases left in between. This CDR3 spans 14 amino acids. CDR1 and CDR2 (germline): MNHEY, SVGAGI. Here the CDR3 reads CASSYALTGAGYTF. CDR3 nucleotides: TGTGCCAGCAGTTACGCCCTCACGGGTGCTGGCTACACCTTC.

The chain has TRBV30 and TRBJ1-4; no definite D call. The CDR3 is 13 residues long. V dropped 1 base and J dropped 7 bases, with 10 bases sitting between them. The V gene's germline CDR1 is GTSNPN and CDR2 SVGIG (reference sequence). The CDR3 DNA is TGTGCCTGGAGTGGGACTGTGGGTGAAAAACTGTTTTTT. It encodes CAWSGTVGEKLFF.

The chain employs TRBV27 and TRBJ1-5; 9 bases fit TRBD1. The V gene's germline CDR1 is MNHEY and CDR2 SMNVEV (reference sequence). The CDR3 has 16 residues. The V and J ends lost 0 bases and 7 bases, in that order; junction bases with no gene match: 7. CDR3 loop: CASSLSGTGYGQPQHF. Here the CDR3 DNA reads TGTGCCAGCAGTTTATCGGGGACAGGGTATGGGCAGCCCCAGCATTTT.

This chain connects TRBV7-2 to TRBJ1-2; D perhaps matches TRBD1 (6 bases). From germline, CDR1 is SGHTA and CDR2 FQGNSA. The germline V and J ends were trimmed by 4 bases and 5 bases, with 17 bases remaining between them. This CDR3 region has 15 residues. This CDR3 reads CASSSGQRWLYGYTF. The CDR3 DNA reads TGTGCCAGCAGCTCCGGACAGCGATGGCTATATGGCTACACCTTC.

This clone was counted only a few times. The V gene is TRBV10-3, the J gene TRBJ2-1, with TRBD1 matching over 7 bases. V was clipped by 5 bases and J by 0 bases; unmatched bases: 7. The CDR3 consists of 16 residues. Looked up from germline, CDR1 is ENHRY and CDR2 is SYGVKD. CDR3 residues: CAISLRGLSSYNEQFF. In DNA, the CDR3 is TGTGCCATCAGTTTAAGGGGGCTGAGCTCCTACAATGAGCAGTTCTTC.

The chain recombines TRBV28 with TRBJ1-2; D remains unclear. Between the trimmed V and J ends, which lost 4 bases and 7 bases, there was a span of 10 bases. This CDR3 spans 12 amino acids. The germline V gene encodes CDR1 MDHEN and CDR2 SYDVKM. CDR3 DNA sequence: TGTGCCAGCAGTTCCTTATCGTCTGGCTACACCTTC. Amino acid sequence: CASSSLSSGYTF.

This clone was picked up a small number of times. This rearrangement joins TRBV11-2 to TRBJ2-5; tentatively, D is TRBD2 (7 bases). Germline-derived CDR1 and CDR2 are SGHAT and FQNNGV. The V end lost 6 bases, the J end lost 2 bases, and 25 bases lay between the germline ends. The CDR3 is made up of 18 amino acids. Here the CDR3 DNA reads TGTGCCAGCAGACCAAACGGGGGGCGTAGCGCCCGTCAAGAGACCCAGTACTTC. This gives the protein CASRPNGGRSARQETQYF. Drawing the rest from reference TRBV11-2 and TRBJ2-5, the complete variable domain is EAGVAQSPRYKIIEKRQSVAFWCNPISGHATLYWYQQILGQGPKLLIQFQNNGVVDDSQLPKDRFSAERLKGVDSTLKIQPAKLEDSAVYLCASRPNGGRSARQETQYFGPGTRLLVL.

The chain carries TRBV5-1 and TRBJ1-4; 9 bases agree with TRBD1. The germline CDR1 and CDR2 sequences are SGHRS and YFSETQ. Germline trimming cut 4 bases from V and 10 bases from J; bases unmatched to any gene: 17. This CDR3 has 17 residues. DNA of the CDR3: TGCGCCAGCAGCGGGGGGGGCGGGACAGGGAGCAACCGAAAACTGTTTTTT. Residues: CASSGGGGTGSNRKLFF.

Concerning this clone itself: One end of the junction varies from germline; a read error may be responsible. The rearrangement uses TRBV7-3 and TRBJ1-2; possibly TRBD1 for D (5 bases). There are 13 residues in the CDR3. The germline gives CDR1 SGHTA, CDR2 FQGTGA. The CDR3 nucleotides are TGTGCCAGCAGCATAACCAGGGTGGCTGGCTACACCTTC. Amino acids: CASSITRVAGYTF.

The chain links TRBV10-3 to TRBJ2-2, with TRBD2 matching over 13 bases. J was trimmed by 4 bases and V by 4 bases; bases with no gene match: 3. CDR1 is ENHRY and CDR2 is SYGVKD in the germline V gene. The CDR3 is made up of 16 amino acids. The CDR3 is CAISVRLAGGTGELFF. CDR3 DNA sequence: TGTGCCATCAGTGTACGACTAGCGGGGGGCACCGGGGAGCTGTTTTTT.

This chain links TRBV5-4 with TRBJ2-3, with 10 bases lining up with TRBD2. CDR1 SGHNT and CDR2 YYREEE come from the germline V gene (reference sequence). The CDR3 contains 16 residues. J gave up 0 bases and V 4 bases, and 5 bases lay outside the gene matches. The CDR3 DNA sequence: TGTGCCAGCAGCGCCGCTAGCGGGGGCAGCACAGATACGCAGTATTTT. Its translation: CASSAASGGSTDTQYF. The variable domain in full, completed from reference TRBV5-4 and TRBJ2-3, reads ETGVTQSPTHLIKTRGQQVTLRCSSQSGHNTVSWYQQALGQGPQFIFQYYREEENGRGNFPPRFSGLQFPNYSSELNVNALELDDSALYLCASSAASGGSTDTQYFGPGTRLTVL.

Comments on this clone: This sample also contains other DNA sequences that code for the same CDR3. This rearrangement joins TRBV28 to TRBJ1-6, with TRBD1 as a possible D gene (5 bases). The V gene's germline CDR1 is MDHEN and CDR2 SYDVKM. This CDR3 has 13 amino acids. V was pared by 3 bases and J by 10 bases, with 10 bases between. CDR3 in amino acids: CASSFRGGSPLHF. CDR3 in DNA: TGTGCCAGCAGTTTTAGGGGAGGATCACCCCTCCACTTT.

This chain connects TRBV7-3 to TRBJ2-6, with a tentative D call TRBD1 (6 bases). From germline, CDR1 is SGHTA and CDR2 FQGTGA. The CDR3 is made up of 18 amino acids. V was cut by 2 bases and J by 3 bases, with 17 bases left in between. The CDR3 DNA sequence: TGTGCCAGCAGCTTATTTATCAGGGGCAGGAATGGGGCCAACGTCCTGACTTTC. As protein: CASSLFIRGRNGANVLTF.

The V gene is TRBV5-6, the J gene TRBJ2-2; D is perhaps TRBD2 (5 bases). There are 19 residues in the CDR3. Germline CDR1 is SGHDT and CDR2 is YYEEEE. The V end lost 3 bases, the J end lost 1 base, and 22 bases lay between the germline ends. This CDR3 is CASSSLRRGLPGNTGELFF. DNA of the CDR3: TGTGCCAGCAGCTCCCTTAGACGCGGACTTCCGGGGAACACCGGGGAGCTGTTTTTT. Drawing the rest from reference TRBV5-6 and TRBJ2-2, the complete variable domain is DAGVTQSPTHLIKTRGQQVTLRCSPKSGHDTVSWYQQALGQGPQFIFQYYEEEERQRGNFPDRFSGHQFPNYSSELNVNALLLGDSALYLCASSSLRRGLPGNTGELFFGEGSRLTVL.

The J gene is TRBJ1-1, the V gene TRBV28; D call uncertain. V was shortened by 0 bases and J by 11 bases, with 13 bases between the two germline ends. This CDR3 comprises 13 residues. Germline CDR1 reads MDHEN; CDR2 reads SYDVKM. CDR3 DNA: TGTGCCAGCAGTTTATGGGGGAAAAGAGGGGCTTTCTTT. Translating it yields CASSLWGKRGAFF.

The gene calls are TRBV10-1 and TRBJ2-7, with D maybe TRBD2 (6 bases). Germline values: CDR1 WNHNN, CDR2 SYGVQD (reference sequence). V gave up 3 bases and J gave up 2 bases, with 14 bases separating them. The CDR3 sequence is 15 residues long. CDR3 DNA sequence: TGCGCCAGCAGTGACGGGTGGGGAGGAACCTACGAGCAGTACTTC. Translating it yields CASSDGWGGTYEQYF.

The chain has TRBV7-2 and TRBJ2-1; D unclear. Germline CDR1 and CDR2: SGHTA and FQGNSA. V gave up 5 bases and J gave up 1 base, with 15 bases separating them. The length of the CDR3 is 16 residues. CDR3 coding DNA: TGTGCCAGCAGCCACCCCCCCGCAGCGTCCTACAATGAGCAGTTCTTC. Amino acids: CASSHPPAASYNEQFF. The variable domain in full, with the rest retrieved from reference TRBV7-2 and TRBJ2-1, is GAGVSQSPSNKVTEKGKDVELRCDPISGHTALYWYRQSLGQGLEFLIYFQGNSAPDKSGLPSDRFSAERTGGSVSTLTIQRTQQEDSAVYLCASSHPPAASYNEQFFGPGTRLTVL.

V and J are TRBV4-1 and TRBJ1-2; the match to TRBD1 covers 7 bases. In germline, CDR1 is MGHRA, CDR2 YSYEKL. V was pared by 3 bases and J by 2 bases, with 3 bases of the junction left unmatched. This CDR3 spans 14 amino acids. In DNA form, the CDR3 reads TGCGCCAGCAGCCAGACAGGGACGAACTATGGCTACACCTTC. This sequence encodes CASSQTGTNYGYTF.

The chain links TRBV4-2 to TRBJ2-6, with 7 bases matching TRBD2. J gave up 2 bases and V 2 bases, and 12 bases lay outside the gene matches. This CDR3 has 19 residues. Germline V gene sequence: CDR1 LGHNA, CDR2 YNFKEQ. The CDR3 coding sequence is TGTGCCAGCAGCCAAAACCCCGGGGGGAAGGGTGCTGGGGCCAACGTCCTGACTTTC. It yields the protein CASSQNPGGKGAGANVLTF.

The gene calls are TRBV5-6 and TRBJ2-6, with 7 nucleotides matching TRBD1. Germline loops: CDR1 SGHDT, CDR2 YYEEEE. The CDR3 totals 18 residues. Trimming removed 3 bases from V and 0 bases from J; junction bases left unmatched: 9. CDR3 sequence (DNA): TGTGCCAGCAGCTCGGCCAGGGGGAGCCTCTCTGGGGCCAACGTCCTGACTTTC. This encodes CASSSARGSLSGANVLTF. Full variable domain (missing parts from reference TRBV5-6 and TRBJ2-6): DAGVTQSPTHLIKTRGQQVTLRCSPKSGHDTVSWYQQALGQGPQFIFQYYEEEERQRGNFPDRFSGHQFPNYSSELNVNALLLGDSALYLCASSSARGSLSGANVLTFGAGSRLTVL.

The table lists this clone with a few counts. The chain uses TRBV7-2 and TRBJ2-7, with D maybe TRBD1 (5 bases). Germline V gives CDR1 SGHTA, CDR2 FQGNSA. The CDR3 has 13 residues. Trimming removed 0 bases at V and 10 bases at J, with 13 bases between. The CDR3: CASSLAGAGEQYF. The CDR3, as DNA: TGTGCCAGCAGCTTAGCTGGGGCCGGTGAACAGTACTTC. Full variable domain (missing parts from reference TRBV7-2 and TRBJ2-7): GAGVSQSPSNKVTEKGKDVELRCDPISGHTALYWYRQSLGQGLEFLIYFQGNSAPDKSGLPSDRFSAERTGGSVSTLTIQRTQQEDSAVYLCASSLAGAGEQYFGPGTRLTVT.

The chain is built from TRBV28 and TRBJ1-5, with D unresolved. The CDR3 has 12 amino acids. CDR1 MDHEN and CDR2 SYDVKM come from the germline V gene. V was pared by 7 bases and J by 5 bases, with 9 bases between. The CDR3 DNA reads as TGTGCCAGCAAGGTCGAGGATCAGCCCCAGCATTTT. Translating gives CASKVEDQPQHF.